This TCR beta chain was recovered during a study of blood T cell repertoires in COVID-19. Background on the study: Samples representing acute and convalescent COVID-19 were sourced from the United States, Italy and Spain. T cells, B-cell-depleted T cells, or PBMCs supplied cDNA or gDNA.

Original processing methods: For nucleated cells, counts were estimated from reference gene primer amplification. The method was immunoSEQ multiplex PCR; TCRdb's version includes in-frame clones alone and lacks a portion of them. V and J calls and clone size are those listed in that table; D and trimming were worked out from the DNA. The sample has about 190,000 clones; approximately 77% are singletons. Germline-derived CDR1 and CDR2 are MGHDK and SYGVNS. The CDR3 length is 15 residues. V dropped 5 bases and J dropped 5; count of bases not matched to a gene: 8. The TCR comes from a woman at least 80 years old with active or convalescent COVID-19. Sequencing used peripheral blood. The chain employs TRBV25-1 and TRBJ1-5; 8 bases are a match to TRBD1. In DNA, the CDR3 is TGTGCCAGCAGTCCCCGGACAGGGCCCGATCAGCCCCAGCATTTT. Protein sequence: CASSPRTGPDQPQHF.